The present TCR beta chain was sequenced within a study of OX40 agonist ivuxolimab in advanced cancers. Study-level information: Three patients showed partial responses: one hepatocellular carcinoma and two cutaneous melanoma cases.

Per germline, CDR1 DFQATT and CDR2 SNEGSKA (reference sequence). The V gene lost 7 bases and the J gene lost 7 bases, with 13 bases spanning the gap. This CDR3 comprises 11 residues. Using immunoSEQ multiplex PCR, the repertoire was profiled, and TCRdb retains in-frame clones only, with some absent. This table has roughly 48,000 clones, less than 85% appearing once. Cycle 7 day 1, cycle 4 day 1, and baseline were the timepoints at which blood was sampled. The sequenced sample was CD4+ or CD8+ T cells sorted from blood, obtained in a trial of the OX40 agonist ivuxolimab. The TCR sequence derives from an adult with an advanced solid tumor such as melanoma, head and neck, liver or kidney cancer. V gene TRBV20-1 combines with J gene TRBJ1-1, with D possibly being TRBD1 (5 bases). The CDR3 nucleotides read TGCAGTGTGGGGGATTATAATGAAGCTTTCTTT. This sequence encodes CSVGDYNEAFF.